These T cell receptor beta chains were read from a single sample in a study of B cell selection in AIRE deficiency. The method was immunoSEQ multiplex PCR; TCRdb's version includes in-frame clones alone and lacks a portion of them. The sample contains 12,000 to 15,000 clones, under 95% of which appear only once. The specimen sequenced was Tregs sorted from PBMCs. The receptors were gathered from a human donor with AIRE deficiency. Each CDR3 is given with its conserved first and last residue. D genes are given only for firm matches. For some rows the clone size is stated as once, few or many, or as a class when expanded; others skip it.

>TRBJ2-7|TRBV28|-|-|14
TGTGCCAGCAGTTTCTTGATAGCTGGCTACGAGCAGTACTTC
CASSFLIAGYEQYF
>TRBJ2-3|TRBV18|TRBD2|-|15
TGTGCCAGCTCAAGGACTAGCGGGAGAGGGGATACGCAGTATTTT
CASSRTSGRGDTQYF
>TRBJ2-2|TRBV5-1|TRBD1|-|15
TGCGCCAGCAGCTGGGGGACAGGGAACACCGGGGAGCTGTTTTTT
CASSWGTGNTGELFF
>TRBJ2-7|TRBV4-1|-|-|17
TGCGCCAGCAGCCCCCACTACCATTCAGGGGAGAGGTACGAGCAGTACTTC
CASSPHYHSGERYEQYF
>TRBJ1-4|TRBV6-6|-|-|15
TGTGCCAGCAGGCCGGGACATCAGTCGGTAAATCGTCTGTTTTTT
CASRPGHQSVNRLFF
>TRBJ2-4|TRBV6-1|TRBD2|few|11
TGTGCCAGCAACGGACTAGCGGGGGGGTACTTC
CASNGLAGGYF
>TRBJ1-1|TRBV28|-|once|15
TGTGCCAGCAGTTTACACGGGTCAGTTTCCTATGAAGCTTTCTTT
CASSLHGSVSYEAFF
>TRBJ2-7|TRBV4-1|TRBD2|-|16
TGCGCCAGCAGCCAGGCCCCTAGCGGGAGTATCTACGAGCAGTACTTC
CASSQAPSGSIYEQYF
>TRBJ2-1|TRBV15|TRBD2|-|19
TGTGCCACCAGCCCCTCGGGACTAGCGGGCATCGCTCCCTACAATGAGCAGTTCTTC
CATSPSGLAGIAPYNEQFF
>TRBJ2-5|TRBV7-9|TRBD2|-|17
TGTGCCAGCAGTCCCCGACGACTAGCGGGAGGGCTAGAGACCCAGTACTTC
CASSPRRLAGGLETQYF
>TRBJ2-5|TRBV9|TRBD1|-|16
TGTGCCAGCAGCCCGCGGACAGGGGCGGAGGGTGAGACCCAGTACTTC
CASSPRTGAEGETQYF
>TRBJ2-3|TRBV29-1|-|-|16
TGCAGCGTTGAAAGGGGGAGACCCATTAGCACAGATACGCAGTATTTT
CSVERGRPISTDTQYF
>TRBJ2-7|TRBV7-8|-|-|16
TGTGCCAGCAGCTTAGCGGGAGTTGGTTCAGGGTACGAGCAGTACTTC
CASSLAGVGSGYEQYF
>TRBJ1-2|TRBV5-1|TRBD1|-|17
TGCGCCAGCAGCTTGGCAGACAGGGACCCCACTAACTATGGCTACACCTTC
CASSLADRDPTNYGYTF
>TRBJ2-7|TRBV7-9|-|-|13
TGTGCCAGCAGCCCGACCAACACCTACGAGCAGTACTTC
CASSPTNTYEQYF
>TRBJ2-7|TRBV5-1|-|-|14
TGCGCCAGCAGCGGGGGGACTCGTTCCTACGAGCAGTACTTC
CASSGGTRSYEQYF
>TRBJ1-2|TRBV18|TRBD1|-|16
TGTGCCAGCTCACTTAACAGGGGGCACATCGGCTATGGCTACACCTTC
CASSLNRGHIGYGYTF
>TRBJ2-1|TRBV28|-|-|17
TGTGCCAGCAGTTTCGTACGGGGGGCGGTAGCCTACAATGAGCAGTTCTTC
CASSFVRGAVAYNEQFF
>TRBJ1-2|TRBV27|-|-|13
TGTGCCAGCTCTCCCGACAGGCACTATGGCTACACCTTC
CASSPDRHYGYTF
>TRBJ1-6|TRBV28|TRBD1|once|15
TGTGCCAGCAGTTTCCTCGGGACAGGGCGTTCACCCCTCCACTTT
CASSFLGTGRSPLHF
>TRBJ1-6|TRBV18|TRBD1|-|15
TGTGCCAGCTCCCCCCGGGACAGCAATAATTCACCCCTCCACTTT
CASSPRDSNNSPLHF
>TRBJ2-3|TRBV27|-|-|15
TGTGCCAGCAGTTTATTCAGACAAGCAGGAGATACGCAGTATTTT
CASSLFRQAGDTQYF
>TRBJ2-1|TRBV5-1|-|-|15
TGCGCCAGCAGCTTGGATGCGGGTCCCTACAATGAGCAGTTCTTC
CASSLDAGPYNEQFF
>TRBJ2-1|TRBV29-1|-|-|11
TGCAGCGTTGCAACTCGTAATGAGCAGTTCTTC
CSVATRNEQFF
>TRBJ2-5|TRBV20-1|-|-|11
TGCAGTGCTCCCGAGTGGGAGACCCAGTACTTC
CSAPEWETQYF
>TRBJ2-7|TRBV7-8|-|-|15
TGTGCCAGCAGCACGCGAACAGGTTCCGCCTACGAGCAGTACTTC
CASSTRTGSAYEQYF
>TRBJ1-2|TRBV28|-|-|12
TGTGCCAGCAGCCGACCCCCCCAGGGCTACACCTTC
CASSRPPQGYTF
>TRBJ2-1|TRBV2|TRBD2|-|17
TGTGCCAGCAGGGTTGGGGCTAGCGGGACTGCGGGGAATGAGCAGTTCTTC
CASRVGASGTAGNEQFF
>TRBJ2-7|TRBV6-1|-|-|12
TGTGCCAGCAGTGACCCAAGATACGAGCAGTACTTC
CASSDPRYEQYF
>TRBJ2-1|TRBV5-4|TRBD2|once|15
TGTGCCAGCAGCCAGACTAGCGGGAGGTCCTATGAGCAGTTCTTC
CASSQTSGRSYEQFF
>TRBJ2-4|TRBV29-1|TRBD1|-|13
TGCAGCGTGACAGGGGGCGTTCTCAACATTCAGTACTTC
CSVTGGVLNIQYF
>TRBJ2-7|TRBV6-1|-|-|13
TGTGCCAGCAGGACAGGTAGACCCTACGAGCAGTACTTC
CASRTGRPYEQYF
>TRBJ2-1|TRBV2|TRBD2|-|15
TGTGCCAGCAGGCCCGGGACTAGCGGGAGACATGAGCAGTTCTTC
CASRPGTSGRHEQFF
>TRBJ2-1|TRBV5-4|-|-|16
TGTGCCAGCAGCCTCGAGGGTGCAATCTCCTACAATGAGCAGTTCTTC
CASSLEGAISYNEQFF
>TRBJ1-2|TRBV28|-|-|12
TGTGCCAGCAAAGAGGGTCTCCATGGCTACACCTTC
CASKEGLHGYTF
>TRBJ1-2|TRBV28|-|once|13
TGTGCCAGCAGTTCAAAGGCGAGGCATGGCTACACCTTC
CASSSKARHGYTF
>TRBJ1-5|TRBV5-1|-|once|16
TGCGCCAGCAGCTTGGGTACAGGGAGTGGGCTCCAGCCCCAGCATTTT
CASSLGTGSGLQPQHF
>TRBJ2-7|TRBV21-1|-|few|14
TGTGCCAGCCCTCCGGGGACTTCCACCTACGAGCAGTACTTC
CASPPGTSTYEQYF
>TRBJ2-1|TRBV7-2|TRBD2|once|15
TGTGCCAGCAGCCGTGGCAGGGCTAGCGGGAATGAGCAGTTCTTC
CASSRGRASGNEQFF
>TRBJ2-7|TRBV7-9|-|-|14
TGTGCCAGCAGCCCACATACCCCGGGAGCGAGGCAGTACTTC
CASSPHTPGARQYF
>TRBJ1-1|TRBV29-1|-|once|14
TGCAGCGTAACAACCAGGGCTGAAAGCACTGAAGCTTTCTTT
CSVTTRAESTEAFF
>TRBJ2-2|TRBV6-6|-|-|15
TGTGCCAGCAGTTATGGGGACTTCCCCTTCCGGGAGCTGTTTTTT
CASSYGDFPFRELFF
>TRBJ2-2|TRBV19|-|-|13
TGTGCCAGTAGTATAGGGGTCTCCGGGGAGCTGTTTTTT
CASSIGVSGELFF
>TRBJ1-2|TRBV7-2|-|once|14
TGTGCCAGCAGCCCAAATCCCCTACCCTATGGCTACACCTTC
CASSPNPLPYGYTF